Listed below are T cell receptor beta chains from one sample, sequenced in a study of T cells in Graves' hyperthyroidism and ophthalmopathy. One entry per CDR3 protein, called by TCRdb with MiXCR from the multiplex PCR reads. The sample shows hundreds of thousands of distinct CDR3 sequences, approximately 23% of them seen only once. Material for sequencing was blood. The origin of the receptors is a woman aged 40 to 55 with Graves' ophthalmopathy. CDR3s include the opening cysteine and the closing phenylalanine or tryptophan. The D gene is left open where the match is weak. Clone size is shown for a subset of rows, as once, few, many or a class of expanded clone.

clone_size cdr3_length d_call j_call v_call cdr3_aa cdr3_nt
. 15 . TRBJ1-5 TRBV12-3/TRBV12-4 CASSTTGRADQPQHF TGTGCCAGCAGTACCACAGGGAGGGCGGATCAGCCCCAGCATTTT
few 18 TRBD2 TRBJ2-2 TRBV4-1 CASSQESLAGGNTGELFF TGCGCCAGCAGCCAGGAGAGTCTAGCGGGAGGGAACACCGGGGAGCTGTTTTTT
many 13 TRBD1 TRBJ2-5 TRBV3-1 CASSHRGRETQYF TGTGCCAGCAGCCACAGGGGGCGGGAGACCCAGTACTTC
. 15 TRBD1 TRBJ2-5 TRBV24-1 CATSEWDRSQETQYF TGTGCCACCAGTGAATGGGACAGGTCGCAGGAGACCCAGTACTTC
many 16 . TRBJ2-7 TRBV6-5 CASSFTGTLLSYEQYF TGTGCCAGCAGTTTCACCGGGACTCTCCTATCCTACGAGCAGTACTTC
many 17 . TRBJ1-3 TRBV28 CASSLPITGNSGNTIYF TGTGCCAGCAGTCTTCCGATAACAGGCAACTCTGGAAACACCATATATTTT
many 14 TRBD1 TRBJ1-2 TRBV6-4 CASRRTGGSDGYTF TGTGCCAGCAGACGGACAGGGGGTAGTGACGGCTACACCTTC
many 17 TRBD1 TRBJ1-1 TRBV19 CASSKIAGQGLNTEAFF TGTGCCAGTAGTAAAATAGCCGGACAGGGGTTGAACACTGAAGCTTTCTTT
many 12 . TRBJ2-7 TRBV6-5 CAIRTGSYEQYF TGTGCCATCCGGACCGGCTCCTACGAGCAGTACTTC
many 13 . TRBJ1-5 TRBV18 CASALGSNQPQHF TGTGCCAGCGCCCTTGGTAGCAATCAGCCCCAGCATTTT
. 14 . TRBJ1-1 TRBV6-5 CASSYGNMNTEAFF TGTGCCAGCAGTTACGGGAACATGAACACTGAAGCTTTCTTT
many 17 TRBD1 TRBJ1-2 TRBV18 CASSPPYFGTGENGYTF TGTGCCAGCTCACCACCGTATTTCGGGACAGGGGAGAATGGCTACACCTTC
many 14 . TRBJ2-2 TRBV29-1 CSVVVGGQSGELFF TGCAGCGTTGTGGTTGGAGGACAGTCCGGGGAGCTGTTTTTT
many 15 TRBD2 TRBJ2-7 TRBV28 CASSLGLAGTNEQYF TGTGCCAGCAGTTTGGGGTTAGCGGGAACTAACGAGCAGTACTTC
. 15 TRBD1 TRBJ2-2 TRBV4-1 CASSFRDRSTGELFF TGCGCCAGCAGCTTCCGGGACAGGAGCACCGGGGAGCTGTTTTTT
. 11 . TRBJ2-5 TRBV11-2 CASRTGVAQYF TGTGCCAGCAGAACGGGGGTGGCCCAGTACTTC
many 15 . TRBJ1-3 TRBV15 CATSIDPRSGNTIYF TGTGCCACCAGCATTGACCCCCGCTCTGGAAACACCATATATTTT
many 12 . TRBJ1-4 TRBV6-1 CASTTLNEKLFF TGTGCCAGCACCACCTTAAATGAAAAACTGTTTTTT
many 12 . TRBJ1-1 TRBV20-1 CSARGDFGEAFF TGCAGTGCGAGGGGGGATTTTGGTGAAGCTTTCTTT
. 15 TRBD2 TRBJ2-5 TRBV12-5 CASGPGLAGAETQYF TGTGCTAGTGGTCCGGGACTAGCGGGAGCGGAGACCCAGTACTTC
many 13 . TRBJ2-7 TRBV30 CAWSKGNSYEQYF TGTGCCTGGAGTAAAGGGAATTCCTACGAGCAGTACTTC
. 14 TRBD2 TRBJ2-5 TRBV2 CASSDASGQETQYF TGTGCCAGCAGTGACGCTAGCGGACAAGAGACCCAGTACTTC
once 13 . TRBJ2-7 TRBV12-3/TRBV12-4 CASSPQLGGEQYF TGTGCCAGCAGTCCCCAGTTAGGGGGGGAGCAGTACTTC
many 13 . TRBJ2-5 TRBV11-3 CASSFTGGETQYF TGTGCCAGCAGCTTTACAGGAGGGGAGACCCAGTACTTC
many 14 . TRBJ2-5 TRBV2 CASSESQGKETQYF TGTGCCAGCAGTGAGTCCCAGGGGAAAGAGACCCAGTACTTC
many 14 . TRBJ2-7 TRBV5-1 CASSVGVAGREQYF TGCGCCAGCAGCGTCGGGGTTGCGGGTCGCGAGCAGTACTTC
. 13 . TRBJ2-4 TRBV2 CASSPLAKNMQYF TGTGCCAGCAGCCCACTAGCCAAAAACATGCAGTACTTC
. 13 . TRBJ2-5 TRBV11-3 CASSLESQETQYF TGTGCCAGCAGCTTAGAGAGTCAAGAGACCCAGTACTTC
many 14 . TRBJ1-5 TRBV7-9 CASSAGLDNQPQHF TGTGCCAGCAGCGCGGGACTGGACAATCAGCCCCAGCATTTT
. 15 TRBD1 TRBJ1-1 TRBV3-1 CASSLDRGPLAEAFF TGTGCCAGCAGCCTGGACAGGGGTCCCCTTGCTGAAGCTTTCTTT
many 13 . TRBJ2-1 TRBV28 CASSENPSREQFF TGTGCCAGCAGTGAGAACCCCTCTCGTGAGCAGTTCTTC
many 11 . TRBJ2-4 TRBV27 CASSQANIQYF TGTGCCAGCAGCCAAGCAAACATTCAGTACTTC
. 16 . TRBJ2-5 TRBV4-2 CASSQEWGRGDETQYF TGTGCCAGCAGCCAAGAGTGGGGGAGAGGTGATGAGACCCAGTACTTC
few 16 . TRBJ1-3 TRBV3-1 CASSQGEDISGNTIYF TGTGCCAGCAGCCAAGGTGAGGACATCTCTGGAAACACCATATATTTT